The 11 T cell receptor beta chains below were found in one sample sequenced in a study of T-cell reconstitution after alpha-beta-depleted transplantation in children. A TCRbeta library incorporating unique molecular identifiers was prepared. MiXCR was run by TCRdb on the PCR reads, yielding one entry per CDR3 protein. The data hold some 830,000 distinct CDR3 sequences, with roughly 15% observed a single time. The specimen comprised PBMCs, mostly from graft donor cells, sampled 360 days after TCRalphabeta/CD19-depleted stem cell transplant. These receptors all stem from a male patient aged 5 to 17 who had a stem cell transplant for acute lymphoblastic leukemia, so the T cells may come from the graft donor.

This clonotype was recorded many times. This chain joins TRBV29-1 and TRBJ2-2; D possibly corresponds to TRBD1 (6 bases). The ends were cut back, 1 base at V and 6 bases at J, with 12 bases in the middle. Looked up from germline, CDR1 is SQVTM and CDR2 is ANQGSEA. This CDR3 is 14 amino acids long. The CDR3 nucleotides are TGCAGCGTTGAAGCCAGGGGTGCCGCCGGGGAGCTGTTTTTT. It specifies CSVEARGAAGELFF.

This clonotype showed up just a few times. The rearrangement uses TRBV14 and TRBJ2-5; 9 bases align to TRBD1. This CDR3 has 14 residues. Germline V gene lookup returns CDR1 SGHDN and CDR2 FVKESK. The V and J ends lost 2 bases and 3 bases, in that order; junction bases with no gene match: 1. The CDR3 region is CASSQWTGEETQYF. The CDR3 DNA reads TGTGCCAGCAGCCAATGGACAGGGGAAGAGACCCAGTACTTC.

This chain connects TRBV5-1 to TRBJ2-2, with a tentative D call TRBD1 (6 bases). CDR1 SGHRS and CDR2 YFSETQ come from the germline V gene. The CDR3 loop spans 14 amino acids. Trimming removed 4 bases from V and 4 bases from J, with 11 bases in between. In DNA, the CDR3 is TGCGCCAGCAGCATCTACAGGGCCACCGGGGAGCTGTTTTTT. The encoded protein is CASSIYRATGELFF. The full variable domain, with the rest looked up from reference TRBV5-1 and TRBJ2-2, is KAGVTQTPRYLIKTRGQQVTLSCSPISGHRSVSWYQQTPGQGLQFLFEYFSETQRNKGNFPGRFSGRQFSNSRSEMNVSTLELGDSALYLCASSIYRATGELFFGEGSRLTVL.

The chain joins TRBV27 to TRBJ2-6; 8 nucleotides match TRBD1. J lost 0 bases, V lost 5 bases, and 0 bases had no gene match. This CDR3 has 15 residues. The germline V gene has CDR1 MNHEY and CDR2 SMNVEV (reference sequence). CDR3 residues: CASSDRGSGANVLTF. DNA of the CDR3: TGTGCCAGCAGTGACAGGGGCTCTGGGGCCAACGTCCTGACTTTC.

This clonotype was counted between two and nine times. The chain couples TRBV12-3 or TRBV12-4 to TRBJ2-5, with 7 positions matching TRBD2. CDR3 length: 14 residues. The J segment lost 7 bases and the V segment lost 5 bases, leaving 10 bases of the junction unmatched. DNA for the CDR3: TGTGCCAGCAGTGGGACCAGCGGGAAAGCGACCCAGTACTTC. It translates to CASSGTSGKATQYF.

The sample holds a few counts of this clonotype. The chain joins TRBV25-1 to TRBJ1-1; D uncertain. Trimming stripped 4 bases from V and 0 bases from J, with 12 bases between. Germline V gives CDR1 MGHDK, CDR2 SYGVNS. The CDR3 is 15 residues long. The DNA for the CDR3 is TGTGCCAGCAGTGGAAGGCAAAGGATGAACACTGAAGCTTTCTTT. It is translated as CASSGRQRMNTEAFF.

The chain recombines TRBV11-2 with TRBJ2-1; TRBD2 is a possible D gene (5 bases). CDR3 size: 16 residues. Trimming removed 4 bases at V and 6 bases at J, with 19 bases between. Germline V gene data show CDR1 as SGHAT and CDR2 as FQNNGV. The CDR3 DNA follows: TGTGCCAGCAGCTCAGCCTTCCGGTCCCGGGGCAATGAGCAGTTCTTC. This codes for CASSSAFRSRGNEQFF.

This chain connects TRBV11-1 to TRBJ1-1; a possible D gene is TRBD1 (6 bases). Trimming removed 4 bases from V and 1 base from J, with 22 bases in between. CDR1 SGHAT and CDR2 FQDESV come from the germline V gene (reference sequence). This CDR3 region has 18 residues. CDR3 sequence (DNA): TGTGCCAGCAGCTCCCGGAAATTAGGACAGCTTTCGAACACTGAAGCTTTCTTT. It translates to CASSSRKLGQLSNTEAFF.

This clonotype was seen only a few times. The CDR3: CSVAGRGKRRQYF. For the CDR3, the DNA is TGCAGCGTTGCCGGGAGGGGAAAAAGAAGGCAGTATTTT. The rearrangement joins TRBV29-1 to TRBJ2-3; the match to TRBD2 covers 8 bases. The CDR3 extends over 13 amino acids. Germline CDR1 reads SQVTM; CDR2 reads ANQGSEA. The trim removed 4 bases at V and 11 bases at J, leaving 11 bases unmatched.

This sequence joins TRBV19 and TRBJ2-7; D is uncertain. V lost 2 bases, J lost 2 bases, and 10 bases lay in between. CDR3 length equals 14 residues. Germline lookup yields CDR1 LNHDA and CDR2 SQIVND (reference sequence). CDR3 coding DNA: TGTGCCAGTAGTATAAGCACACTTACCTACGAGCAGTACTTC. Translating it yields CASSISTLTYEQYF.

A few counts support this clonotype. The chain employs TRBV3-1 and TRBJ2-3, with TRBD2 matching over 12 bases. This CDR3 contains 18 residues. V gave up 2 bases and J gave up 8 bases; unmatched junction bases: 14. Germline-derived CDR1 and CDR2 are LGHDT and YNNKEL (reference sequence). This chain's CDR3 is CASSQRIASGRARRTQYF. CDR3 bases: TGTGCCAGCAGCCAAAGAATCGCTAGCGGGAGGGCCAGGCGTACGCAGTATTTT.